This T cell receptor beta chain was identified during a study of cytomegalovirus exposure and HLA in healthy donors. Concerning this clone itself: Its antigen remains unidentified.

Trimming removed 9 bases from V and 8 bases from J, with 10 bases in between. Germline CDR1 reads LNHDA; CDR2 reads SQIVND (reference sequence). This CDR3 has 10 amino acids. Measured with immunoSEQ multiplex PCR; TCRdb has only the in-frame clones, and not every one. The data hold 250,000 to 300,000 clones, with 90% observed a single time. The study, taken as a whole, reports: According to the study, roughly 160 TCR beta chains were cytomegalovirus-associated.

Specimen: PBMCs. V is TRBV19 and J is TRBJ1-2; unclear D gene. The sequence was collected from a woman aged 18-29 years in good health and CMV-seronegative. The CDR3 protein is CASIEVGYTF. The CDR3 nucleotides are TGTGCCAGCATAGAGGTCGGCTACACCTTC.